One and the same sample provided the 6 T cell receptor beta chains below, sequenced in a study of CD8+ T cells in alopecia areata. Treatment reported: oral pan-JAK inhibitor, 5-10 mg twice daily. Sequencing relied on a cDNA template that was reverse transcribed from extracted RNA. Here immunoSEQ multiplex PCR was the method, and the copy in TCRdb shows in-frame clones only, minus some. This sample has more than 200,000 clones, with approximately 72% found just once. The sample here was CD4+ T cells sorted from blood, taken at approximately week 42, from a patient treated with tofacitinib. Receptors were obtained from a human donor with alopecia areata.

Only a few counts were recorded for this clone. CDR3 in amino acids: CSVVGGGNYGYTF. In DNA, the CDR3 is TGCAGCGTTGTGGGAGGCGGGAACTATGGCTACACCTTC. The gene calls are TRBV29-1 and TRBJ1-2, with D unclear. This CDR3 region has 13 residues. The ends were cut back, 4 bases at V and 2 bases at J, with 11 bases in the middle. Germline V gives CDR1 SQVTM, CDR2 ANQGSEA.

The chain recombines TRBV5-1 with TRBJ2-1; tentatively, D is TRBD2 (5 bases). The V end was cut by 2 bases, the J end by 3 bases, with 12 bases between. This CDR3 is built from 15 residues. From germline, CDR1 is SGHRS and CDR2 YFSETQ. The CDR3, as DNA: TGCGCCAGCAGCTTATTCGGGGAAGGCTACAATGAGCAGTTCTTC. This codes for CASSLFGEGYNEQFF.

The table lists this clone with a few counts. This specimen includes other DNA sequences encoding the same CDR3. V gene TRBV30 combines with J gene TRBJ2-2; TRBD1 matches at 8 bases. CDR3 length equals 14 residues. The J segment lost 1 base and the V segment lost 3 bases, leaving 1 base of the junction unmatched. Germline lookup yields CDR1 GTSNPN and CDR2 SVGIG (reference sequence). The CDR3 protein is CAWRGTGNTGELFF. DNA of the CDR3: TGTGCCTGGAGAGGGACAGGGAACACCGGGGAGCTGTTTTTT.

The rearrangement links TRBV30 to TRBJ1-1; no firm D call. CDR1 is GTSNPN and CDR2 is SVGIG in the germline V gene (reference sequence). The CDR3 extends over 13 amino acids. Trimming cost V 3 bases and J 1 base, with 9 bases left between them. CDR3 loop: CAWRAQQNTEAFF. CDR3 in DNA: TGTGCCTGGAGAGCCCAGCAGAACACTGAAGCTTTCTTT.

The V and J genes are TRBV29-1 and TRBJ1-4, with 8 bases lining up with TRBD1. V was pared by 7 bases and J by 1 base, with 5 bases of the junction left unmatched. CDR3 length: 14 amino acids. Per germline, CDR1 SQVTM and CDR2 ANQGSEA. The CDR3 DNA sequence: TGCAGCGGACGAACAGGGGGAACTAATGAAAAACTGTTTTTT. The encoded protein is CSGRTGGTNEKLFF.

This clone has only a few counts. This rearrangement joins TRBV7-2 to TRBJ2-7; the D gene is possibly TRBD1 (5 bases). V gave up 1 base and J gave up 0 bases, with 10 bases separating them. CDR1 and CDR2 (germline): SGHTA, FQGNSA. CDR3 length equals 15 residues. The CDR3 reads CASSLGAGSSYEQYF. The CDR3 DNA reads as TGTGCCAGCAGCTTAGGAGCAGGGTCCTCCTACGAGCAGTACTTC. The full variable domain, its missing parts supplied by reference TRBV7-2 and TRBJ2-7, is GAGVSQSPSNKVTEKGKDVELRCDPISGHTALYWYRQSLGQGLEFLIYFQGNSAPDKSGLPSDRFSAERTGGSVSTLTIQRTQQEDSAVYLCASSLGAGSSYEQYFGPGTRLTVT.